Detailed here is one T cell receptor beta chain. J was trimmed by 3 bases and V by 5 bases; bases with no gene match: 7. The germline V gene has CDR1 SGHTA and CDR2 FQGNSA. The CDR3 has 17 residues. These data belong to a study of T cell responses to AZD1222 COVID-19 vaccine. Sequencing was performed with immunoSEQ multiplex PCR; in TCRdb, only in-frame clones are kept and a portion is missing. This sample yields tens of thousands of clones, of which around 80% are seen a single time; 26% belongs to the top ten. This chain links TRBV7-2 with TRBJ2-3; 14 nucleotides line up with TRBD2. The source material was peripheral blood, sampled 28 days after the second AZD1222 dose. This sequence originates from an adult who received the AZD1222 COVID-19 vaccine. The CDR3 coding sequence is TGTGCCAGCAGCCTAAGACTAGCGGGAGGGGCTACAGATACGCAGTATTTT. Protein: CASSLRLAGGATDTQYF. Based on the CDR3 plus reference TRBV7-2 and TRBJ2-3, the full variable domain is GAGVSQSPSNKVTEKGKDVELRCDPISGHTALYWYRQSLGQGLEFLIYFQGNSAPDKSGLPSDRFSAERTGGSVSTLTIQRTQQEDSAVYLCASSLRLAGGATDTQYFGPGTRLTVL.